These 32 T cell receptor beta chains were all obtained from the same sample, sequenced in a study of cytomegalovirus exposure and HLA in healthy donors. It was with 60 Vbeta and 13 Jbeta primers that the PCR ran. Libraries were prepared by immunoSEQ multiplex PCR; TCRdb keeps only in-frame clonotypes and omits some of them. Of about 110,000 clones detected, about four fifths appear once; the ten largest clones hold just under 2.5%. The sample taken for sequencing was PBMCs. The receptors come from a woman under 30 in good health and CMV-seronegative.

V gene TRBV5-5 combines with J gene TRBJ1-2; D perhaps matches TRBD1 (6 bases). The germline V gene has CDR1 SGHKS and CDR2 YYEKEE (reference sequence). V dropped 4 bases and J dropped 6 bases, with 10 bases sitting between them. This CDR3 has 12 amino acids. CDR3 nucleotide sequence: TGTGCCAGCAGCCACCGGACAGATGGCTACACCTTC. It specifies CASSHRTDGYTF.

The chain has TRBV19 and TRBJ1-1, with D perhaps matching TRBD1 (6 bases). Per the germline V gene, CDR1 is LNHDA and CDR2 is SQIVND (reference sequence). Deletions cut 6 bases from V and 2 bases from J, with 13 bases between. This CDR3 comprises 14 residues. The CDR3 is CASRTGTLNTEAFF. DNA for the CDR3: TGTGCCAGTAGAACTGGGACACTTAACACTGAAGCTTTCTTT.

The rearrangement links TRBV6-1 to TRBJ1-2, with no clear D. The CDR3 length is 15 residues. With 2 bases removed from V and 0 bases from J, the gap between germline ends came to 10 bases. CDR1 MNHNS and CDR2 SASEGT come from the germline V gene. The CDR3 nucleotides are TGTGCCAGCAGTGAATTCGGCCTAGCTAACTATGGCTACACCTTC. Translated: CASSEFGLANYGYTF.

This chain uses TRBV30 with TRBJ1-6; D is perhaps TRBD1 (6 bases). Germline CDR1 and CDR2: GTSNPN and SVGIG (reference sequence). V was cut by 5 bases and J by 3 bases, with 14 bases left in between. This CDR3 contains 15 residues. The CDR3 spells CAWGIGDIYNSPLHF. The CDR3 DNA reads TGTGCCTGGGGAATCGGGGACATCTATAATTCACCCCTCCACTTT.

The rearrangement links TRBV5-1 to TRBJ2-1, with 10 bases matching TRBD1. Unmatched junction bases numbered 8, after V lost 4 bases and J lost 7 bases. CDR3 length: 15 residues. Per germline, CDR1 SGHRS and CDR2 YFSETQ. This CDR3 reads CASSVPGTGDNEQFF. CDR3 bases: TGCGCCAGCAGCGTCCCCGGGACAGGGGATAATGAGCAGTTCTTC.

The chain uses TRBV11-3 and TRBJ2-7, with unresolved D. The germline V gene has CDR1 SGHNT and CDR2 YENEEA. V was pared by 1 base and J by 3 bases, with 7 bases between. The CDR3 contains 13 residues. In DNA, the CDR3 is TGTGCCAGCAGCTTAGGTTCCTACTACGAGCAGTACTTC. Translating gives CASSLGSYYEQYF.

The chain employs TRBV18 and TRBJ2-5, with D possibly TRBD2 on 6 matching bases. Trimming removed 0 bases from V and 3 bases from J, with 11 bases in between. Looked up from germline, CDR1 is KGHSH and CDR2 is LQKENI. CDR3 size: 15 residues. CDR3 sequence: CASSPPWGDEETQYF. For the CDR3, the DNA is TGTGCCAGCTCACCACCGTGGGGGGATGAAGAGACCCAGTACTTC.

This chain uses TRBV11-2 with TRBJ2-7; no clear D gene. The CDR3 totals 13 residues. Germline V gene lookup returns CDR1 SGHAT and CDR2 FQNNGV. V was shortened by 2 bases and J by 6 bases, with 11 bases between the two germline ends. The CDR3 region is CASSLLRGGEQYV. The CDR3 DNA reads TGTGCCAGCAGCTTACTTCGAGGTGGCGAGCAGTACGTC.

A single count supports this clone. The chain carries TRBV29-1 and TRBJ2-5; TRBD1 matches at 7 bases. Losses at the gene ends were 3 bases for V and 4 bases for J; bases not matched to a gene: 11. The CDR3 is 15 residues long. The germline gives CDR1 SQVTM, CDR2 ANQGSEA. The CDR3 DNA sequence: TGCAGCGTTGACTACCGGGACCCAGGGGGAGAGACCCAGTACTTC. It translates to CSVDYRDPGGETQYF.

The chain is built from TRBV21-1 and TRBJ1-1. TRBV21-1 is a known pseudogene. This CDR3 comprises 15 residues. The CDR3 DNA follows: TGTGCCAGCAGCAAAGGGCAGGGAGGGCACACTGAAGCTTTCTTT. Protein product: CASSKGQGGHTEAFF.

This clone is medium-sized in the sample. CDR3 region: CASSMVSGHGIQYF. The DNA of the CDR3 is TGTGCCAGTAGTATGGTTTCAGGGCACGGCATTCAGTACTTC. The chain carries TRBV19 and TRBJ2-4; a weak D match, TRBD1 (5 bases). The CDR3 is 14 amino acids. Germline CDR1 and CDR2: LNHDA and SQIVND (reference sequence). V was pared by 3 bases and J by 9 bases, with 15 bases between.

This rearrangement joins TRBV10-1 to TRBJ2-5, with D possibly matching TRBD1 (6 bases). The CDR3 has 13 amino acids. Trimming removed 4 bases from V and 2 bases from J, with 8 bases in between. Germline CDR1 WNHNN, CDR2 SYGVQD (reference sequence). The DNA of the CDR3 is TGCGCCAGCAGTGTAGGGGGACAAGAGACCCAGTACTTC. Amino acid sequence: CASSVGGQETQYF.

V gene TRBV28 combines with J gene TRBJ1-5, with 10 nucleotides matching TRBD1. Trimming took 6 bases from V and 8 from J; bases not matched to a gene: 7. From germline, CDR1 is MDHEN and CDR2 SYDVKM. The CDR3 contains 14 residues. The CDR3, as DNA: TGTGCCAGCAGCCCTGGACAGGGGGTTAAGCCCCAGCATTTT. It is translated as CASSPGQGVKPQHF.

The J gene is TRBJ2-1, the V gene TRBV27, with 7 nucleotides matching TRBD2. V lost 3 bases to trimming and J lost 6 bases; unmatched junction nucleotides: 11. Germline V lookup: CDR1 MNHEY, CDR2 SMNVEV (reference sequence). The CDR3 sequence is 16 residues long. This CDR3 is CASSFLSREKSNEQFF. In DNA form, the CDR3 reads TGTGCCAGCAGTTTCCTGTCGCGGGAGAAGTCCAATGAGCAGTTCTTC.

This clone was found once. The chain carries TRBV19 and TRBJ2-5, with TRBD2 matching over 8 bases. Trimming took 3 bases from V and 3 from J; bases not matched to a gene: 6. The CDR3 is 15 amino acids. Germline lookup yields CDR1 LNHDA and CDR2 SQIVND (reference sequence). This CDR3 is CASSILPGGEETQYF. CDR3 sequence (DNA): TGTGCCAGTAGTATCCTTCCGGGAGGGGAAGAGACCCAGTACTTC.

V is TRBV9 and J is TRBJ2-1; 14 nucleotides agree with TRBD2. V trimming: 3 bases; J trimming: 0 bases; junction bases outside the gene matches: 5. Germline V CDR1 and CDR2: SGDLS, YYNGEE. This CDR3 region has 18 residues. CDR3 loop: CASSGTSGGISSYNEQFF. The CDR3 DNA reads TGTGCCAGCAGCGGGACTAGCGGGGGGATCAGCTCCTACAATGAGCAGTTCTTC.

The chain employs TRBV30 and TRBJ1-2; D gene ambiguous. Germline V gene sequence: CDR1 GTSNPN, CDR2 SVGIG (reference sequence). The CDR3 is made up of 12 amino acids. The V end was cut by 2 bases, the J end by 8 bases, with 12 bases between. CDR3 residues: CAWSINPGGYTF. DNA for the CDR3: TGTGCCTGGAGTATCAATCCGGGGGGCTACACCTTC.

This chain connects TRBV27 to TRBJ2-1, with 15 bases identical to TRBD2. The CDR3 contains 15 residues. Losses at the gene ends were 6 bases for V and 9 bases for J; bases not matched to a gene: 6. Germline V CDR1 and CDR2: MNHEY, SMNVEV (reference sequence). The CDR3 sequence is CASRQGLAGGGEQFF. CDR3 nucleotides: TGTGCCAGCAGACAGGGACTAGCGGGAGGAGGTGAGCAGTTCTTC.

This chain links TRBV9 with TRBJ1-3; the D is unclear. V was pared by 0 bases and J by 3 bases, with 7 bases between. This CDR3 has 14 amino acids. Germline V CDR1 and CDR2: SGDLS, YYNGEE. The CDR3 sequence is CASSVADFGNTIYF. CDR3 sequence (DNA): TGTGCCAGCAGCGTAGCAGACTTTGGAAACACCATATATTTT.

This chain joins TRBV25-1 and TRBJ1-4, with 7 bases identical to TRBD1. The CDR3 consists of 18 residues. J lost 0 bases, V lost 5 bases, and 12 bases had no gene match. CDR1 MGHDK and CDR2 SYGVNS come from the germline V gene. As DNA, the CDR3 is TGTGCCAGCAGTATATCGACAGGGATCGACGCAACTAATGAAAAACTGTTTTTT. Amino acid sequence: CASSISTGIDATNEKLFF.

This clone has a single count. The rearrangement joins TRBV10-3 to TRBJ1-1; 9 bases align to TRBD1. Germline CDR1 ENHRY, CDR2 SYGVKD. V trimming: 2 bases; J trimming: 4 bases; junction bases outside the gene matches: 5. The CDR3 is made up of 15 amino acids. The CDR3 reads CAISERGTGTTEAFF. CDR3 DNA sequence: TGTGCCATCAGTGAGAGAGGGACAGGGACCACTGAAGCTTTCTTT.

V usage is TRBV5-6 and J usage is TRBJ2-7, with 7 bases that match TRBD1. This CDR3 spans 13 amino acids. Germline CDR1 is SGHDT and CDR2 is YYEEEE. With 6 bases clipped from V and 6 bases from J, the junction kept 9 bases outside the gene matches. The CDR3 reads CASTNRGRSEQYF. The CDR3 DNA reads as TGTGCCAGCACAAACAGGGGCCGGAGCGAGCAGTACTTC.

The genes are TRBV15 and TRBJ1-5; 8 nucleotides match TRBD1. The CDR3 runs to 15 residues. J gave up 7 bases and V 4 bases, and 9 bases lay outside the gene matches. Germline CDR1 is LNHNV and CDR2 is YYDKDF (reference sequence). The CDR3 coding sequence is TGTGCCACCAGCAAGCCGGGACAGGTCGGGCAGCCCCAGCATTTT. It yields the protein CATSKPGQVGQPQHF. Full variable domain (remainder filled in from reference TRBV15 and TRBJ1-5): DAMVIQNPRYQVTQFGKPVTLSCSQTLNHNVMYWYQQKSSQAPKLLFHYYDKDFNNEADTPDNFQSRRPNTSFCFLDIRSPGLGDTAMYLCATSKPGQVGQPQHFGDGTRLSIL.

This sequence joins TRBV7-6 and TRBJ1-5; D might be TRBD1 (6 bases). V was cut by 4 bases and J by 8 bases, with 15 bases left in between. The CDR3 loop spans 14 amino acids. From germline, CDR1 is SGHVS and CDR2 FNYEAQ. The CDR3 DNA is TGTGCCAGCAGCTCGGACAGTGCGGGTGAGCCCCAGCATTTT. Amino acids: CASSSDSAGEPQHF.

This rearrangement joins TRBV4-3 to TRBJ1-2, with 9 bases aligning to TRBD1. Per the germline V gene, CDR1 is LGHNA and CDR2 is YSLEER. V was clipped by 4 bases and J by 2 bases; unmatched bases: 8. The CDR3 length is 16 residues. This CDR3 reads CASSRVGQGRNYGYTF. The CDR3 nucleotides are TGCGCCAGCAGCCGCGTAGGACAGGGGCGGAACTATGGCTACACCTTC.

V is TRBV7-2 and J is TRBJ2-5; 7 bases are a match to TRBD1. Germline assignment: CDR1 SGHTA and CDR2 FQGNSA. The CDR3 is made up of 15 amino acids. V lost 5 bases to trimming and J lost 2 bases; unmatched junction nucleotides: 8. The CDR3 sequence is CASSKSWGQQETQYF. Here the CDR3 DNA reads TGTGCCAGCAGCAAATCCTGGGGACAGCAAGAGACCCAGTACTTC.

This chain uses TRBV14 with TRBJ1-1; TRBD1 might be the D (6 bases). The CDR3 length is 13 residues. Germline V CDR1 and CDR2: SGHDN, FVKESK. Trimming took 6 bases from V and 5 from J, leaving 13 bases between them. CDR3 loop: CASRRSQGTEAFF. The CDR3 DNA sequence: TGTGCCAGCAGACGATCTCAGGGGACTGAAGCTTTCTTT.

The sample holds a few counts of this clone. The J gene is TRBJ2-3, the V gene TRBV4-2; TRBD1 is a possible D gene (5 bases). Trimming took off 2 bases at V and 5 bases at J, with 11 bases between the two ends. The germline CDR1 and CDR2 sequences are LGHNA and YNFKEQ. The CDR3 is made up of 14 amino acids. Here the CDR3 DNA reads TGTGCCAGCAGCCAAAGTGTAGGGGTAGATACGCAGTATTTT. It encodes CASSQSVGVDTQYF.

The sample holds one count of this clone. The V gene is TRBV5-8, the J gene TRBJ1-5; the D is unclear. With 1 base removed from V and 4 bases from J, the gap between germline ends came to 6 bases. The length of the CDR3 is 13 residues. CDR1 is SGHTS and CDR2 is YDEGEE in the germline V gene. The CDR3 region is CASSLSVNQPQHF. DNA of the CDR3: TGTGCCAGCAGCTTGTCGGTGAATCAGCCCCAGCATTTT.

This chain uses TRBV5-6 with TRBJ1-2; TRBD1 aligns across 9 bases. The V and J ends lost 0 bases and 4 bases, in that order; junction bases with no gene match: 7. The CDR3 length is 16 residues. Germline V gives CDR1 SGHDT, CDR2 YYEEEE. CDR3 amino acids: CASSLVGDRDGYGYTF. CDR3 coding DNA: TGTGCCAGCAGCTTGGTCGGGGACAGGGATGGCTATGGCTACACCTTC.

The V call is TRBV28, the J call TRBJ1-1; TRBD1 matches 10 bases. The CDR3 contains 14 residues. Germline-derived CDR1 and CDR2 are MDHEN and SYDVKM. J was trimmed by 5 bases and V by 6 bases; bases with no gene match: 6. This CDR3 reads CASRQTGGGTEAFF. The CDR3 DNA reads as TGTGCCAGCAGACAGACAGGGGGCGGGACTGAAGCTTTCTTT.

The chain links TRBV29-1 to TRBJ2-5; D is perhaps TRBD1 (6 bases). Germline lookup yields CDR1 SQVTM and CDR2 ANQGSEA. The CDR3 consists of 13 residues. Trimming left V 7 bases short and J 3 bases short, with 15 bases between. The CDR3 region has the DNA TGCAGCGCCCAGAGGGGGTTAGAAGAGACCCAGTACTTC. Translated, it gives CSAQRGLEETQYF.